These 22 T cell receptor beta chains share one sample of origin, sequenced in a study of CD4 T cells in relation to SARS-CoV-2 and coronaviruses. Only in-frame clones appear in the TCRdb table, and some are missing; sequencing was by immunoSEQ multiplex PCR. The profile shows tens of thousands of clones, roughly 88% of them singletons. Before the COVID-19 pandemic, during about 2010-2018, CD4+ T cells were taken from unexposed donors. The specimen sequenced was memory CD4+ T cells from PBMCs. These receptors originate from a human donor in good health.

The chain carries TRBV19 and TRBJ1-2, with unresolved D. V lost 6 bases and J 0 bases, leaving 5 bases between the germline ends. The germline V gene encodes CDR1 LNHDA and CDR2 SQIVND (reference sequence). The CDR3 spans 12 residues. The CDR3 is CASRPANYGYTF. The CDR3 DNA is TGTGCCAGTAGACCTGCTAACTATGGCTACACCTTC.

The gene calls are TRBV28 and TRBJ2-5; possibly TRBD1 for D (6 bases). The CDR3 spans 15 residues. Germline lookup yields CDR1 MDHEN and CDR2 SYDVKM. The V gene lost 6 bases and the J gene lost 0 bases, with 14 bases spanning the gap. The CDR3 sequence is CASRDQGWYQETQYF. The CDR3 nucleotides are TGTGCCAGCAGGGATCAGGGGTGGTACCAAGAGACCCAGTACTTC.

The V gene is TRBV9, the J gene TRBJ2-7, with TRBD2 identical over 9 bases. The CDR3 is 15 residues long. V lost 3 bases, J lost 0 bases, and 4 bases stayed unmatched. CDR1 is SGDLS, CDR2 YYNGEE, per germline. CDR3 residues: CASSALTSGSYEQYF. The CDR3 DNA reads as TGTGCCAGCAGCGCCCTGACTAGCGGCTCCTACGAGCAGTACTTC.

The chain recombines TRBV5-1 with TRBJ1-2; 7 nucleotides align to TRBD1. V was pared by 4 bases and J by 2 bases, with 5 bases of the junction left unmatched. Germline lookup yields CDR1 SGHRS and CDR2 YFSETQ. The CDR3 has 14 amino acids. The CDR3 DNA follows: TGCGCCAGCAGCCCGCCGGGACAGAACTATGGCTACACCTTC. Amino acid sequence: CASSPPGQNYGYTF.

J is TRBJ1-4 and V is TRBV14; D is uncertain. Germline loops: CDR1 SGHDN, CDR2 FVKESK. The CDR3 has 13 residues. Trimming left V 2 bases short and J 7 bases short, with 8 bases between. Written as DNA, the CDR3 is TGTGCCAGCAGCCAACAGCGTGGTGAAAAACTGTTTTTT. Its translation: CASSQQRGEKLFF.

The gene calls are TRBV3-1 (or the pseudogene TRBV3-2) and TRBJ2-7, with 10 bases that match TRBD2. J gave up 3 bases and V 4 bases, and 6 bases lay outside the gene matches. The germline V gene has CDR1 LGHDT and CDR2 YNNKEL (reference sequence). This CDR3 contains 15 residues. The CDR3 loop reads CASSPWGLANYEQYF. DNA for the CDR3: TGTGCCAGCAGCCCCTGGGGACTAGCGAACTACGAGCAGTACTTC.

The chain couples TRBV5-1 to TRBJ1-2; a weak D match, TRBD1 (6 bases). Germline loops: CDR1 SGHRS, CDR2 YFSETQ. Trimming pared 0 bases from V and 8 bases from J, leaving 14 bases between. The CDR3 runs 14 residues. The CDR3 spells CASSLAEGVRGYTF. Written as DNA, the CDR3 is TGCGCCAGCAGCTTGGCCGAGGGGGTTCGCGGCTACACCTTC.

This sequence joins TRBV11-3 and TRBJ2-1; D not resolved. With 1 base removed from V and 5 bases from J, the gap between germline ends came to 6 bases. Germline values: CDR1 SGHNT, CDR2 YENEEA. The CDR3 has 13 residues. The DNA of the CDR3 is TGTGCCAGCAGCTTAGGGCTTAACAATGAGCAGTTCTTC. Amino acid sequence: CASSLGLNNEQFF.

The chain links TRBV28 to TRBJ1-4, with TRBD1 as a possible D gene (5 bases). V shed 3 bases and J shed 6 bases, with 14 bases lying between them. Per the germline V gene, CDR1 is MDHEN and CDR2 is SYDVKM. The CDR3 length is 15 residues. DNA of the CDR3: TGTGCCAGCAGTTTTGGGGCTGTAAACTATGAAAAACTGTTTTTT. Amino acid sequence: CASSFGAVNYEKLFF. Full variable domain (missing parts from reference TRBV28 and TRBJ1-4): DVKVTQSSRYLVKRTGEKVFLECVQDMDHENMFWYRQDPGLGLRLIYFSYDVKMKEKGDIPEGYSVSREKKERFSLILESASTNQTSMYLCASSFGAVNYEKLFFGSGTQLSVL.

As DNA, the CDR3 is TGTGCCAGCAGAACCGGGACTAGCGTTACAGATACGCAGTATTTT. It encodes CASRTGTSVTDTQYF. The chain couples TRBV6-6 to TRBJ2-3; 10 bases are a match to TRBD2. This CDR3 comprises 15 residues. The trim removed 6 bases at V and 3 bases at J, leaving 6 bases unmatched. Germline CDR1 MNHNY, CDR2 SVGAGI (reference sequence).

This chain uses TRBV15 with TRBJ2-7, with no clear D. Trimming pared 1 base from V and 3 bases from J, leaving 4 bases between. The CDR3 runs to 12 residues. Germline V CDR1 and CDR2: LNHNV, YYDKDF (reference sequence). CDR3 coding DNA: TGTGCCACCAGCAGAGCTTACTACGAGCAGTACTTC. It translates to CATSRAYYEQYF.

This clone was counted a single time. The rearrangement links TRBV30 to TRBJ2-3, with TRBD2 identical over 15 bases. CDR3 length: 20 residues. Germline V CDR1 and CDR2: GTSNPN, SVGIG (reference sequence). The trim removed 8 bases at V and 2 bases at J, leaving 20 bases unmatched. This CDR3 is CAGRNSEGTSGRSYTDTQYF. The CDR3 bases are TGTGCCGGGCGGAACAGCGAAGGGACTAGCGGGAGGTCTTACACAGATACGCAGTATTTT.

This clone appeared a few times. The J gene is TRBJ1-6, the V gene TRBV27; no reliable D call. Germline V CDR1 and CDR2: MNHEY, SMNVEV (reference sequence). The CDR3 extends over 13 amino acids. Trimming took 5 bases from V and 10 from J, leaving 12 bases between them. The CDR3 sequence: CASSPRETSPLHF. The CDR3 DNA reads as TGTGCCAGCAGTCCCCGGGAGACCTCACCCCTCCACTTT.

The rearrangement links TRBV5-1 to TRBJ1-1; the D gene is possibly TRBD1 (5 bases). The germline CDR1 and CDR2 sequences are SGHRS and YFSETQ. The CDR3 contains 16 residues. Trimming removed 0 bases at V and 5 bases at J, with 17 bases between. In nucleotides, the CDR3 is TGCGCCAGCAGCTTGGAAGGGCCATCTGAGGGGACTGAAGCTTTCTTT. As protein: CASSLEGPSEGTEAFF.

This sequence joins TRBV7-2 and TRBJ1-3; D is ambiguous. The V end was cut by 3 bases, the J end by 4 bases, with 7 bases between. Per the germline V gene, CDR1 is SGHTA and CDR2 is FQGNSA. This CDR3 is 13 amino acids long. DNA for the CDR3: TGTGCCAGCAGCTTTGGTTACGGAAACACCATATATTTT. Translation: CASSFGYGNTIYF.

J is TRBJ2-2 and V is TRBV10-3; 7 bases are a match to TRBD2. Germline V lookup: CDR1 ENHRY, CDR2 SYGVKD. The CDR3 covers 15 residues. With 10 bases clipped from V and 2 bases from J, the junction kept 10 bases outside the gene matches. The CDR3 coding sequence is TGTGCCACCCTACCGGGGGGAGTAAACACCGGGGAGCTGTTTTTT. Its translation is CATLPGGVNTGELFF.

The rearrangement uses TRBV6-5 and TRBJ1-2; possible D gene TRBD1, 5 bases. The CDR3 runs to 16 residues. Germline V gene data show CDR1 as MNHEY and CDR2 as SVGAGI. V was shortened by 0 bases and J by 5 bases, with 16 bases between the two germline ends. The CDR3 loop reads CASSYSIAAGPYGYTF. CDR3 DNA: TGTGCCAGCAGTTACTCGATCGCGGCAGGGCCGTATGGCTACACCTTC.

This clone occurred once. This chain joins TRBV5-6 and TRBJ1-6, with D maybe TRBD1 (6 bases). Germline lookup yields CDR1 SGHDT and CDR2 YYEEEE. The germline V and J ends were trimmed by 1 base and 7 bases, with 12 bases remaining between them. The length of the CDR3 is 15 residues. The CDR3 region is CASSLYGTPNSPLHF. The CDR3 DNA reads TGTGCCAGCAGCTTGTACGGGACACCCAATTCACCCCTCCACTTT.

This clone has just a few counts. The V call is TRBV3-1 (or the pseudogene TRBV3-2), the J call TRBJ2-7; 8 bases fit TRBD2. Trimming at V came to 4 bases and at J to 2 bases, leaving 7 bases not matched to a gene. This CDR3 contains 15 residues. Germline CDR1 and CDR2: LGHDT and YNNKEL (reference sequence). The CDR3 sequence: CASSPVASGPYEQYF. DNA for the CDR3: TGTGCCAGCAGCCCCGTCGCTAGCGGGCCCTACGAGCAGTACTTC.

The rearrangement joins TRBV18 to TRBJ1-1; no reliable D call. Germline CDR1 is KGHSH and CDR2 is LQKENI. This CDR3 region has 14 residues. V was pared by 0 bases and J by 1 base, with 6 bases between. For the CDR3, the DNA is TGTGCCAGCTCACCACCGCGGGAGAACACTGAAGCTTTCTTT. This gives the protein CASSPPRENTEAFF. The whole variable domain, filled in from reference TRBV18 and TRBJ1-1, reads NAGVMQNPRHLVRRRGQEARLRCSPMKGHSHVYWYRQLPEEGLKFMVYLQKENIIDESGMPKERFSAEFPKEGPSILRIQQVVRGDSAAYFCASSPPRENTEAFFGQGTRLTVV.

The chain is built from TRBV3-1 (or the pseudogene TRBV3-2) and TRBJ2-1, with D unclear. This CDR3 comprises 15 residues. Per the germline V gene, CDR1 is LGHDT and CDR2 is YNNKEL (reference sequence). V was clipped by 6 bases and J by 0 bases, with 12 bases between them. The CDR3 nucleotides are TGTGCCAGCAGAGTCAGTCGTTCCTCCTACAATGAGCAGTTCTTC. Protein sequence: CASRVSRSSYNEQFF.

The chain couples TRBV18 to TRBJ1-1; no reliable D call. Germline V gene sequence: CDR1 KGHSH, CDR2 LQKENI. The CDR3 covers 13 residues. The germline V and J ends were trimmed by 6 bases and 0 bases, with 8 bases remaining between them. The CDR3 nucleotides read TGTGCCAGCTCCCCCTCGTTGAACACTGAAGCTTTCTTT. This encodes CASSPSLNTEAFF. Combining the CDR3 with reference TRBV18 and TRBJ1-1 gives the whole variable domain NAGVMQNPRHLVRRRGQEARLRCSPMKGHSHVYWYRQLPEEGLKFMVYLQKENIIDESGMPKERFSAEFPKEGPSILRIQQVVRGDSAAYFCASSPSLNTEAFFGQGTRLTVV.